This section outlines one T cell receptor beta chain sequence together with its context. This clone has only a few counts. Its antigen is still unknown. Nothing much larger sits one base from this clone, and base qualities are not available. The data derive from a study of cytotoxic CD8 clonotypes in ibrutinib-treated CLL (dated by TCRdb to the early 2020s). Study-level background: The cohort included roughly 15 treatment-naive and ten to twelve relapsed/refractory patients; about 17 were IGHV unmutated. Partial responses were observed in 24 patients and complete responses in 2; after a median follow-up of around 64 months, remission was maintained in 15 or so patients and progression was observed in around twelve. The response samples were drawn at a median of approximately twelve months into treatment, with a range of roughly 6 to 36 months. On average, each sample yielded around 250,000 productive templates and 94,082 productive rearrangements. Longitudinal samples were obtainable from 26 of the 86 participants in the trial. Cryopreserved peripheral blood mononuclear cells were obtained before treatment, at response, and at either sustained remission or disease progression. All remission and progressive disease samples were collected while patients were still receiving ibrutinib. Broader findings and caveats from the paper: Sustained-remission and progressing patients did not have matched sampling times, and lymph node repertoires were not examined. Clonality rose at ibrutinib response, remained stable during sustained remission, and dropped back toward baseline at progression. Public clonotypes were found to be uncommon and were observed to contract or remain stable during treatment; the increase in clonality was shown to reflect expansion of private clonotypes at ibrutinib response. Baseline clonality was found to be higher than that of age-matched healthy donors and was strongly correlated with circulating CD8+ T-cell counts.

Interpreted using the paper, the time point label stands for: 20 to 30 months on ibrutinib. For TCR beta library preparation, 1.5 to 2.5 micrograms of genomic DNA was extracted from cryopreserved PBMCs. Longitudinal blood samples from CLL patients on ibrutinib monotherapy were analyzed using high-throughput TCR beta sequencing. The patients took part in an open-label, single-center phase 2 trial of ibrutinib monotherapy. A MiSeq instrument was used for deep resolution sequencing, which targeted depths ranging from 1 in 1 million up to 1 in 200,000 T cells, with coverage averaging 10x for each clonotype. The immunoSEQ hsTCRB Kit was used to generate TCR beta libraries. The source study handled its data this way. ImmunoSEQ Data Assistant and ImmunoSEQ Analyzer were used for data analysis, and V, D and J genes were assigned according to IMGT definitions. Clonality, which ranges from 0 to 1, was calculated as one minus the normalized Shannon entropy of productive rearrangement frequencies. Only overrepresented clonotypes making up at least 0.05% of each patient's repertoire were included in the public clonotype analysis. Some 13 age-matched healthy donor repertoires from immuneACCESS were used as controls for clonality. The table comes from immuneACCESS by way of TCRdb, which keeps in-frame sequences with V and J called. Part of the clones is missing from these tables; in studies checked, under half for an unresolved V gene and the rest for unknown reasons. V and J calls and clone size are those listed in that table; D and trimming were worked out from the DNA. This sample gives about 57,000 clones in total; 56% of them show up just once. The ten biggest clones cover roughly 20% of the sample.

The germline V gene supplies CDR1 MDHEN and CDR2 SYDVKM. Between the V and J ends, shortened by 7 bases and 2 bases respectively, the junction contains 24 bases. Inclusive of the bounding cysteine and phenylalanine, the CDR3 is 18 residues long. The CDR3 DNA has 54 bases and is translated from base 1. The V gene is TRBV28 and the J gene is TRBJ1-5; the D gene remains uncertain. The clonotype comes from a human donor with chronic lymphocytic leukemia. The sample was PBMCs, taken after 24 months of ibrutinib treatment. CDR3 region: CASTLGNAAGEGNQPQHF. Read as DNA, the sequence is TGTGCCAGCACCCTAGGGAACGCTGCGGGTGAGGGCAATCAGCCCCAGCATTTT.